What follows describes a single TCR beta chain. Germline V gives CDR1 SGHRS, CDR2 YFSETQ. The V end lost 3 bases, the J end lost 0 bases, and 18 bases lay between the germline ends. There are 17 residues in the CDR3. The record originates from a study of blood T cell repertoires in COVID-19. Study context: Samples of COVID-19 (acute and convalescent) were obtained from the United States, Italy and Spain. T cells, B-cell-depleted T cells, or PBMCs provided the cDNA or gDNA that served as material.

Original analysis: Cell counts per sample came from amplifying reference gene primers. Assay used: immunoSEQ multiplex PCR; TCRdb lists only in-frame clones, some missing. V, J and clone size reflect that table, while D and trimming were determined from the DNA. The sample shows about 270,000 clones, over 75% of them seen only once. The sequenced material came from peripheral blood. The sequence was collected from a woman aged 70-85 years with acute or convalescent COVID-19. This rearrangement joins TRBV5-1 to TRBJ1-2, with unresolved D. CDR3 loop: CASSSGGSGRANYGYTF. The CDR3 DNA reads TGCGCCAGCAGCTCAGGTGGGTCAGGCCGAGCTAACTATGGCTACACCTTC.